This T cell receptor (beta chain) was retrieved from a study of T cell responses to AZD1222 COVID-19 vaccine. Concerning this clone itself: Its antigen is unidentified.

Study outcomes and limitations: White British ancestry dominated among donors, who included more females, and clonal diversity was possibly underestimated. Spike as a whole was targeted by vaccine-associated CD4 TCRs, dominant at 160-218 and 743-854. Only after the peak T cell response were repertoires sampled.

The junction had 4 bases not matched to a gene; V was cut back by 2 bases and J by 8 bases. The CDR3 runs 14 residues. CDR1 is MNHNY and CDR2 is SVGAGI in the germline V gene (reference sequence). The table came from immunoSEQ multiplex PCR; TCRdb's copy has only in-frame clones and leaves some out. The sample has about 270,000 clones; almost 95% are singletons. Samples with a second dose at about 4 or about 12 weeks were pooled together. The chain links TRBV6-6 to TRBJ2-4; 9 bases agree with TRBD2. Specimen: peripheral blood, collected 28 days after the second AZD1222 dose. This TCR came from an adult who received the AZD1222 COVID-19 vaccine. The CDR3 loop is CASSYMAGGDIQYF. CDR3 sequence (DNA): TGTGCCAGCAGTTACATGGCGGGGGGGGACATTCAGTACTTC.